Given below is one TCR beta chain in context. The antigen is not known. The sample is drawn from a study of OX40 agonist ivuxolimab in advanced cancers. Overall study: Aged about 20 to 80 with a mean of 60 years, they were roughly 83% male. Whole-study results and caveats: Compared with CD4+, CD8+ T cells on average had more expanded clones. With doses of 0.1 to 3.0 mg/kg, CD4+ and CD8+ blood T cells had undergone clonal expansion by week 6. Normalized T-cell clonal expansion was also low in some nonresponders.

Profiled with immunoSEQ multiplex PCR; TCRdb holds only in-frame clones, not every one. The sample holds some 39,000 clones, 80% to 90% seen once. This material consisted of CD4+ or CD8+ T cells sorted from blood, taken in a trial of the OX40 agonist ivuxolimab. The origin of this receptor is an adult with an advanced solid tumor such as melanoma, head and neck, liver or kidney cancer.

CDR3 DNA: TGTGCCAGCAGCCCCGGGCAGGGGAGCAATGAGCAGTTCTTC. As protein: CASSPGQGSNEQFF. The V and J genes are TRBV7-2 and TRBJ2-1; possible D gene TRBD1, 6 bases. The germline gives CDR1 SGHTA, CDR2 FQGNSA. The CDR3 is 14 amino acids. The V end was cut by 5 bases, the J end by 6 bases, with 14 bases between.